The 29 T cell receptor beta chains below come from one sample, sequenced in a study of neurological immune-mediated disorders. TCRdb independently ran MiXCR on the 5' RACE reads; one entry per CDR3 protein. The table has about 25,000 distinct CDR3 sequences, around 3.2% seen once. Sample: PBMCs. These receptors all stem from a woman aged 25 to 39 with multiple sclerosis.

The sample holds many counts of this clonotype. V is TRBV7-2 and J is TRBJ2-3; no clear D gene. Germline lookup yields CDR1 SGHTA and CDR2 FQGNSA. V shed 3 bases and J shed 2 bases, with 6 bases lying between them. This CDR3 is 13 amino acids long. The CDR3 region has the DNA TGTGCCAGCAGCTTTGCAGTCACAGATACGCAGTATTTT. Protein product: CASSFAVTDTQYF.

This clonotype was seen repeatedly, ten times or more. The germline gene is not matched at one end of the junction; a read error may be the cause. The V and J genes are TRBV27 and TRBJ2-6, with D possibly TRBD1 on 5 matching bases. The CDR3 has 13 amino acids. Germline lookup yields CDR1 MNHEY and CDR2 SMNVEV (reference sequence). The CDR3 sequence: CASSFSGAKVLTF. DNA of the CDR3: TGTGCCAGCAGTTTCTCTGGGGCCAAAGTCCTGACTTTC.

The sample holds many counts of this clonotype. The rearrangement links TRBV6-5 to TRBJ1-1; D perhaps matches TRBD1 (5 bases). In germline, CDR1 is MNHEY, CDR2 SVGAGI. The CDR3 has 13 amino acids. Between the trimmed V and J ends, which lost 4 bases and 3 bases, there was a span of 9 bases. This CDR3 is CASSWVRDTEAFF. The CDR3 DNA sequence: TGTGCCAGCAGTTGGGTCAGGGACACTGAAGCTTTCTTT.

This clonotype is labeled medium-sized. The rearrangement links TRBV6-5 to TRBJ1-2; D is perhaps TRBD1 (5 bases). The CDR3 loop spans 15 amino acids. CDR1 and CDR2 from the germline V gene are MNHEY and SVGAGI. With 4 bases removed from V and 3 bases from J, the gap between germline ends came to 15 bases. CDR3 nucleotides: TGTGCCAGCAGTTCCCGTGGTGGGGGGGACTATGGCTACACCTTC. Protein sequence: CASSSRGGGDYGYTF.

This clonotype came up many times. The chain has TRBV12-3 or TRBV12-4 and TRBJ2-1; D gene uncertain. V was pared by 2 bases and J by 2 bases, with 10 bases between. The CDR3 loop spans 15 amino acids. The CDR3 DNA is TGTGCCAGCAGTTTAAAGGTGGCAGCCTACAATGAGCAGTTCTTC. This sequence encodes CASSLKVAAYNEQFF.

At least ten counts were recorded for this clonotype. This sequence joins TRBV9 and TRBJ2-2; 10 nucleotides line up with TRBD2. The CDR3 spans 17 residues. CDR1 is SGDLS and CDR2 is YYNGEE in the germline V gene. The trim removed 0 bases at V and 3 bases at J, leaving 5 bases unmatched. CDR3 nucleotide sequence: TGTGCCAGCAGCGTAGTGGCTAGCGGGGGTTACACCGGGGAGCTGTTTTTT. This gives the protein CASSVVASGGYTGELFF.

This clonotype is deemed medium-sized. The chain recombines TRBV12-3 or TRBV12-4 with TRBJ2-5; unclear D gene. The CDR3 is 10 amino acids. Trimming removed 7 bases from V and 5 bases from J, with 5 bases in between. The CDR3 bases are TGTGCCAGCATGGGGGAGACCCAGTACTTC. Translated: CASMGETQYF.

In its sample, this clonotype was seen many times. The V and J genes are TRBV5-1 and TRBJ2-3, with D possibly matching TRBD2 (6 bases). V gave up 3 bases and J gave up 3 bases, with 17 bases separating them. Per the germline V gene, CDR1 is SGHRS and CDR2 is YFSETQ. The CDR3 has 16 residues. CDR3 bases: TGCGCCAGCAGCTCACCTAGACTAGAAGAAACAGATACGCAGTATTTT. This translates into CASSSPRLEETDTQYF.

This clonotype was recorded at least ten times. The chain employs TRBV6-2 or TRBV6-3 and TRBJ2-7, with 7 positions matching TRBD1. CDR1 is MNHEY and CDR2 is SVGEGT in the germline V gene. The V and J ends lost 7 bases and 3 bases, in that order; junction bases with no gene match: 9. This CDR3 has 14 residues. CDR3 nucleotide sequence: TGTGCCAGCACCCCAATGGGACAGTTCTACGAGCAGTACTTC. Its translation: CASTPMGQFYEQYF.

This clonotype was detected ten times or more. The rearrangement joins TRBV4-1 to TRBJ2-5, with TRBD2 matching 12 bases. The CDR3 is made up of 16 amino acids. The ends lost 1 base at V and 5 bases at J; junction bases unmatched: 5. Per germline, CDR1 MGHRA and CDR2 YSYEKL. CDR3 residues: CASSQVGLAGSETQYF. Written as DNA, the CDR3 is TGCGCCAGCAGCCAAGTCGGACTAGCGGGATCGGAGACCCAGTACTTC.

This clonotype showed up many times. This chain's CDR3 is CASSQHQETQYF. CDR3 in DNA: TGTGCCAGCAGCCAACACCAAGAGACCCAGTACTTC. V is TRBV3-1 and J is TRBJ2-5; D is unresolved. CDR3 length equals 12 residues. V was cut by 2 bases and J by 0 bases, with 1 base left in between. Looked up from germline, CDR1 is LGHDT and CDR2 is YNNKEL (reference sequence).

The table lists this clonotype with many counts. The chain recombines TRBV7-2 with TRBJ2-1; no clear D gene. The CDR3 is 14 amino acids. CDR1 and CDR2 (germline): SGHTA, FQGNSA. Trimming shortened V by 5 bases and J by 7 bases, and 15 bases separated the two germline ends. The chain's CDR3 is CASSDQPIGNEQFF. The DNA of the CDR3 is TGTGCCAGCAGCGATCAGCCGATTGGGAATGAGCAGTTCTTC.

This clonotype counts as medium-sized (0.01 to 0.1%). This chain uses TRBV15 with TRBJ2-1; TRBD1 is a possible D gene (5 bases). V lost 3 bases and J 10 bases, leaving 13 bases between the germline ends. Germline CDR1 LNHNV, CDR2 YYDKDF (reference sequence). The CDR3 length is 13 residues. The CDR3 sequence is CATSSGHLGEQFF. In DNA, the CDR3 is TGTGCCACCAGCAGTGGACATCTAGGGGAGCAGTTCTTC.

In its sample, this clonotype was seen many times. The rearrangement joins TRBV7-6 to TRBJ1-1; 7 bases align to TRBD1. V lost 5 bases and J lost 2; bases outside the gene matches: 5. Germline V gene lookup returns CDR1 SGHVS and CDR2 FNYEAQ. CDR3 length: 14 residues. The CDR3 loop is CASSAYRGNTEAFF. The CDR3 DNA follows: TGTGCCAGCAGCGCCTACAGGGGTAACACTGAAGCTTTCTTT.

This clonotype was seen repeatedly, ten times or more. The chain employs TRBV7-3 and TRBJ2-3; D is uncertain. Germline V CDR1 and CDR2: SGHTA, FQGTGA. The CDR3 runs to 13 residues. The germline V and J ends were trimmed by 5 bases and 3 bases, with 9 bases remaining between them. As DNA, the CDR3 is TGTGCCAGCAGCCTCATCGCAACAGATACGCAGTATTTT. This sequence encodes CASSLIATDTQYF.

The sample holds many counts of this clonotype. The junction and the germline gene differ at one end; a read error may be behind it. The genes are TRBV5-1 and TRBJ1-5, with D unclear. Germline V CDR1 and CDR2: SGHRS, YFSETQ. This CDR3 is 14 amino acids long. The CDR3 sequence: CASSLGRPNQPQNF. The DNA of the CDR3 is TGCGCCAGCAGCTTGGGCAGGCCCAATCAGCCCCAGAATTTT.

There are many counts of this clonotype. The chain employs TRBV27 and TRBJ2-6, with 7 bases aligning to TRBD1. This CDR3 has 17 amino acids. The germline V gene has CDR1 MNHEY and CDR2 SMNVEV (reference sequence). After removal of 7 bases from V and 2 bases from J, the junction contained 11 bases not matched to a gene. The CDR3 sequence: CASNSRVGGTGANVLTF. The CDR3 DNA reads TGTGCCAGCAACTCCAGGGTAGGGGGCACTGGGGCCAACGTCCTGACTTTC.

This clonotype came up a few times. The chain combines TRBV7-2 with TRBJ2-3, with 8 bases lining up with TRBD2. Trimming took 4 bases from V and 4 from J; bases not matched to a gene: 10. CDR3 length equals 16 residues. Germline V lookup: CDR1 SGHTA, CDR2 FQGNSA. The CDR3 spells CASSSDRGGSADTQYF. CDR3 nucleotides: TGTGCCAGCAGCTCAGACCGGGGGGGCAGTGCAGATACGCAGTATTTT.

At least ten counts were recorded for this clonotype. The rearrangement joins TRBV12-3 or TRBV12-4 to TRBJ2-3; TRBD2 might be the D (6 bases). The CDR3 contains 16 residues. V lost 8 bases and J lost 6, with 24 bases in between. In DNA, the CDR3 is TGTGCCAGCTGTCCCCCCGGGAGAAGTCGGGTGGATACGCAGTATTTT. It codes for CASCPPGRSRVDTQYF.

In its sample, this clonotype was seen many times. A much larger clone lies one base from this, so it may be a read error. The chain links TRBV27 to TRBJ1-3, with 8 bases identical to TRBD1. The CDR3 has 15 amino acids. Germline V gives CDR1 MNHEY, CDR2 SMNVEV (reference sequence). CDR3 sequence reads: CASSPRTGNGKTIYF. The CDR3 nucleotides read TGTGCCAGCAGTCCCAGGACAGGGAATGGAAAAACCATATATTTT.

For this clonotype: With a much larger clone just one base away, this may be a read error. The chain has TRBV12-3 or TRBV12-4 and TRBJ1-5; D gene ambiguous. The CDR3 contains 12 residues. Written as DNA, the CDR3 is TGTGCCAGCAGTAAAATGGAACAGCCCCAGAATTTT. This gives the protein CASSKMEQPQNF.

This clonotype has at least ten counts. The chain joins TRBV5-6 to TRBJ2-1, with D unclear. This CDR3 region has 12 residues. CDR1 SGHDT and CDR2 YYEEEE come from the germline V gene. The V end lost 2 bases, the J end lost 10 bases, and 10 bases lay between the germline ends. The CDR3 sequence: CASSFTWVEQFF. For the CDR3, the DNA is TGTGCCAGCAGCTTTACATGGGTGGAGCAGTTCTTC.

This clonotype was recorded many times. The chain couples TRBV27 to TRBJ2-4; TRBD1 is a possible D gene (7 bases). Trimming took off 8 bases at V and 7 bases at J, with 12 bases between the two ends. Looked up from germline, CDR1 is MNHEY and CDR2 is SMNVEV (reference sequence). CDR3 length: 12 amino acids. The CDR3 loop reads CASQGGGNIQYF. The CDR3 DNA sequence: TGTGCCAGCCAGGGGGGCGGCAACATTCAGTACTTC.

This clonotype has a count of ten or more. The rearrangement uses TRBV29-1 and TRBJ2-1; 8 bases are shared with TRBD1. CDR1 and CDR2 from the germline V gene are SQVTM and ANQGSEA. Losses at the gene ends were 6 bases for V and 9 bases for J; bases not matched to a gene: 13. The CDR3 covers 14 residues. DNA of the CDR3: TGCAGCGTGCGTCGGACAGGGAATTTGGGTGAGCAGTTCTTC. Its protein is CSVRRTGNLGEQFF.

The table lists this clonotype with many counts. This chain connects TRBV24-1 to TRBJ2-1; possible D gene TRBD1, 6 bases. Per germline, CDR1 KGHDR and CDR2 SFDVKD. The ends were cut back, 1 base at V and 7 bases at J, with 16 bases in the middle. The CDR3 runs 16 residues. The DNA of the CDR3 is TGTGCCACCAGTGATTTCGGGCAGGGGAGAGGGAATGAGCAGTTCTTC. The encoded protein is CATSDFGQGRGNEQFF.

This clonotype has at least ten counts. The CDR3 is CASSRDIGELFF. Written as DNA, the CDR3 is TGTGCCAGCAGCCGGGATATCGGGGAGCTGTTTTTT. This chain uses TRBV7-9 with TRBJ2-2, with TRBD2 as a possible D gene (5 bases). The CDR3 runs 12 residues. CDR1 is SEHNR, CDR2 FQNEAQ, per germline (reference sequence). The V and J ends lost 5 bases and 7 bases respectively, with 8 bases between them. The full variable domain, rest sourced from reference TRBV7-9 and TRBJ2-2, is DTGVSQNPRHKITKRGQNVTFRCDPISEHNRLYWYRQTLGQGPEFLTYFQNEAQLEKSRLLSDRFSAERPKGSFSTLEIQRTEQGDSAMYLCASSRDIGELFFGEGSRLTVL.

The table lists this clonotype with many counts. This rearrangement joins TRBV7-2 to TRBJ2-5, with unresolved D. Germline V lookup: CDR1 SGHTA, CDR2 FQGNSA. The germline V and J ends were trimmed by 5 bases and 5 bases, with 12 bases remaining between them. This CDR3 region has 13 residues. The chain's CDR3 is CASSRDVGETQYF. The CDR3, as DNA: TGTGCCAGCAGCCGAGATGTCGGGGAGACCCAGTACTTC.

This clonotype has more than one count but fewer than ten. J is TRBJ2-3 and V is TRBV4-2; 9 nucleotides line up with TRBD2. The CDR3 extends over 15 amino acids. J gave up 4 bases and V 3 bases, and 5 bases lay outside the gene matches. Germline CDR1 is LGHNA and CDR2 is YNFKEQ. CDR3 loop: CASSQAGGTADTQYF. The CDR3 bases are TGTGCCAGCAGCCAGGCGGGGGGGACTGCAGATACGCAGTATTTT.

This clonotype was observed at least ten times. The chain's CDR3 is CSARDNPNQPQHF. The CDR3 DNA reads as TGCAGTGCTAGAGATAACCCTAATCAGCCCCAGCATTTT. V usage is TRBV20-1 and J usage is TRBJ1-5; D unresolved. The CDR3 is 13 amino acids. CDR1 DFQATT and CDR2 SNEGSKA come from the germline V gene (reference sequence). Trimming took off 0 bases at V and 4 bases at J, with 7 bases between the two ends.